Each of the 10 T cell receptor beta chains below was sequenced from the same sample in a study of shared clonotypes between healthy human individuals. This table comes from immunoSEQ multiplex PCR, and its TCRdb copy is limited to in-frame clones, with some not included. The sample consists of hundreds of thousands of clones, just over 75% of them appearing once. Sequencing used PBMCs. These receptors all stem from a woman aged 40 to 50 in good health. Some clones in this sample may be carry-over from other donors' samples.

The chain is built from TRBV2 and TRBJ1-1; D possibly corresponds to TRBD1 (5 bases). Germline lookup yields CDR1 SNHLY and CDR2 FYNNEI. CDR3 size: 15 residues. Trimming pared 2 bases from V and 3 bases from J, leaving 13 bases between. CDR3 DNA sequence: TGTGCCAGCAGTGAAATCCCAGAGGGGCACACTGAAGCTTTCTTT. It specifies CASSEIPEGHTEAFF.

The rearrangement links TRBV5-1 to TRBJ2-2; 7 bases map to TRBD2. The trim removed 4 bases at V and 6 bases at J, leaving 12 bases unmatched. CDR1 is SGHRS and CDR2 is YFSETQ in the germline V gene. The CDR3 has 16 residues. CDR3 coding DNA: TGCGCCAGCAGCCGGGAGGTTGGGCCCCTCGCCGGGGAGCTGTTTTTT. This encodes CASSREVGPLAGELFF.

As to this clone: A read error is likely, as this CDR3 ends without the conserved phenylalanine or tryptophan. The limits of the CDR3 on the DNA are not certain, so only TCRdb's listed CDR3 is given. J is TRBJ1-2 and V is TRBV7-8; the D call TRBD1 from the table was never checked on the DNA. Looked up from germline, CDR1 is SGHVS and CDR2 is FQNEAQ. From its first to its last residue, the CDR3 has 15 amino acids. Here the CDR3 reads CASSLAGTGHPPMPG.

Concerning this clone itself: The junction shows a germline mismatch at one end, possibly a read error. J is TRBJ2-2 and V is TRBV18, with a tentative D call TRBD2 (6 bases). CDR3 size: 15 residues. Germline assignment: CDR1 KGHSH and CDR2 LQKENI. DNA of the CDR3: TGTGCCAGCTCAACACCGGGACTCAACACCGGGGAGCTGTTTTTT. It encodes CASSTPGLNTGELFF.

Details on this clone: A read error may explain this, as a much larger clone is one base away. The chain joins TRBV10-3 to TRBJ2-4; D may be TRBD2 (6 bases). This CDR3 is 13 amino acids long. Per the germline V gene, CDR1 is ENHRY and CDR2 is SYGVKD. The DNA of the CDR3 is TGTGCCATCAGTGTGGAGGGAGACGGCATTCAGCACTTC. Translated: CAISVEGDGIQHF.

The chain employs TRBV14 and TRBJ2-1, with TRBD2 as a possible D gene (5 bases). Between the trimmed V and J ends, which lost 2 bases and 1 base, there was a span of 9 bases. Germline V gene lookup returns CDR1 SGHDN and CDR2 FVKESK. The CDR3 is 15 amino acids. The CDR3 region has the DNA TGTGCCAGCAGCCAACAATCGGGGTCCTACAATGAGCAGTTCTTC. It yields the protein CASSQQSGSYNEQFF.

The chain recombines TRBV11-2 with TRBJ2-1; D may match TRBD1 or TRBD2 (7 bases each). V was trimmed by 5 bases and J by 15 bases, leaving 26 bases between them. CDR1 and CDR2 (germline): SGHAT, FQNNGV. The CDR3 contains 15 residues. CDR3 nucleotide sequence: TGTGCCAGCAGCCCGGGGGGCGGTAGGTGGCCAGGGGGGTTCTTC. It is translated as CASSPGGGRWPGGFF.

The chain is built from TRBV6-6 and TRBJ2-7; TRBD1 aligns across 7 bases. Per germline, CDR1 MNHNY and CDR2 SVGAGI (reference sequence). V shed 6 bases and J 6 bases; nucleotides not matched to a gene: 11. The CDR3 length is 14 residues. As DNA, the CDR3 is TGTGCCAGCAGCTCAGACAGGGACCGTTTCGAGCAGTACTTC. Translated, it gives CASSSDRDRFEQYF.

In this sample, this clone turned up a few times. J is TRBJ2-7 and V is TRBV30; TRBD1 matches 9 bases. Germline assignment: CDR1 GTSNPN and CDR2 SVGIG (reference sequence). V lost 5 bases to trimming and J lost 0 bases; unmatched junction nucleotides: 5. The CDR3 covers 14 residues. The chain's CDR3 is CAWDRDRDSYEQYF. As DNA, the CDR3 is TGTGCCTGGGACCGGGACAGGGACTCCTACGAGCAGTACTTC.

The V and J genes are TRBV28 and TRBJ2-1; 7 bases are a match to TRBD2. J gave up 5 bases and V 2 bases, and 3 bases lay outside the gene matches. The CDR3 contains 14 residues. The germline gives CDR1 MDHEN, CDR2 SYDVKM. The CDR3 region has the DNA TGTGCCAGCAGTTTACGCGGGGGTAACAATGAGCAGTTCTTC. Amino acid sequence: CASSLRGGNNEQFF.